This entry features one T cell receptor (beta chain) sequence. V dropped 1 base and J dropped 4 bases, with 10 bases sitting between them. CDR3 length equals 14 residues. Germline V gene sequence: CDR1 SGHAT, CDR2 FQNNGV. The data belong to a study of cytomegalovirus exposure and HLA in healthy donors. The PCR was carried out with 60 Vbeta primers and 13 Jbeta primers. Profiling relied on immunoSEQ multiplex PCR, and the TCRdb table lists in-frame clones only, not all of them. The sample consists of some 71,000 clones, about 70% of them appearing once. Sequenced material: PBMCs. The rearrangement links TRBV11-2 to TRBJ1-2; D is unclear. The TCR comes from a man younger than 35 in good health and CMV-seronegative. As DNA, the CDR3 is TGTGCCAGCAGCTTAGGGGCTGAGGGCTATGGCTACACCTTC. Translation gives CASSLGAEGYGYTF.